Presented here are 8 T cell receptor beta chains from one specimen sequenced in a study of cytomegalovirus exposure and HLA in healthy donors (dated by TCRdb to about 2017). Library method: the immunoSEQ multiplex PCR assay. A mixture of 60 forward primers for TCR Vbeta segments and 13 reverse primers for TCR Jbeta segments was used in the multiplex PCR. Drawn from immuneACCESS, this table holds only the in-frame rearrangements with V and J called that TCRdb kept. Clones are partly lost; checked studies trace under half to an unresolved V gene and leave the rest unexplained. The sample includes fewer than 250,000 clones, with about 77% observed a single time. 1.5% to 2% of the sample is held by the ten biggest clonotypes. Sequenced input: PBMCs. Receptor source: a young woman in good health and CMV-seronegative.

The J gene is TRBJ2-2, the V gene TRBV10-3; TRBD1 might be the D (6 bases). With 0 bases removed from V and 6 bases from J, the gap between germline ends came to 17 bases. Per germline, CDR1 ENHRY and CDR2 SYGVKD. The CDR3 runs to 17 residues. DNA of the CDR3: TGTGCCATCAGTGAGTCGAATCAGGGGATAATCGCCGGGGAGCTGTTTTTT. Protein sequence: CAISESNQGIIAGELFF.

CDR3 coding DNA: TGTGCCAGCAGCGCCGGACAGGGAAACACTGAAGCTTTCTTT. Its protein is CASSAGQGNTEAFF. The V and J genes are TRBV9 and TRBJ1-1; 8 bases match TRBD1. V shed 3 bases and J 2 bases; nucleotides not matched to a gene: 3. The CDR3 length is 14 residues. Germline lookup yields CDR1 SGDLS and CDR2 YYNGEE.

The V and J genes are TRBV19 and TRBJ1-3; D is undetermined. The CDR3 has 16 residues. With 4 bases removed from V and 0 bases from J, the gap between germline ends came to 13 bases. Germline lookup yields CDR1 LNHDA and CDR2 SQIVND (reference sequence). The CDR3 DNA sequence: TGTGCCAGTAGTACGTTTCTACTCACCTCTGGAAACACCATATATTTT. Amino acids: CASSTFLLTSGNTIYF.

The chain couples TRBV29-1 to TRBJ1-2; the D is unclear. The CDR3 loop spans 11 amino acids. The V and J ends lost 6 bases and 4 bases respectively, with 9 bases between them. Germline lookup yields CDR1 SQVTM and CDR2 ANQGSEA. DNA for the CDR3: TGCAGCGTAGTTTTTAGCTATGGCTACACCTTC. This encodes CSVVFSYGYTF.

This clone came up once. The chain couples TRBV5-4 to TRBJ1-1; weak D call: TRBD1 (6 bases). The germline CDR1 and CDR2 sequences are SGHNT and YYREEE (reference sequence). This CDR3 is 17 amino acids long. Trimming stripped 0 bases from V and 8 bases from J, with 23 bases between. The CDR3 protein is CASSLGAPGTRMKEAFF. In DNA form, the CDR3 reads TGTGCCAGCAGCTTGGGGGCCCCCGGGACACGCATGAAAGAAGCTTTCTTT.

The chain uses TRBV7-9 and TRBJ2-1; a weak D match, TRBD2 (6 bases). V gave up 0 bases and J gave up 7 bases, with 10 bases separating them. Looked up from germline, CDR1 is SEHNR and CDR2 is FQNEAQ (reference sequence). This CDR3 is 14 amino acids long. CDR3 coding DNA: TGTGCCAGCAGCTTAGCGATAGGGAGGAATGAGCAGTTCTTC. Its protein product is CASSLAIGRNEQFF.

CDR3 DNA: TGTGCCAGCATTGGACAGGGAAGTTTTAACGAGCAGTACTTC. Translating gives CASIGQGSFNEQYF. This rearrangement joins TRBV2 to TRBJ2-7; TRBD1 agrees at 8 bases. CDR1 is SNHLY, CDR2 FYNNEI, per germline. The V gene end was trimmed by 7 bases and the J gene end by 5 bases; junction bases not matched to a gene: 10. There are 14 residues in the CDR3. Supplemented by reference TRBV2 and TRBJ2-7, the full variable domain reads EPEVTQTPSHQVTQMGQEVILRCVPISNHLYFYWYRQILGQKVEFLVSFYNNEISEKSEIFDDQFSVERPDGSNFTLKIRSTKLEDSAMYFCASIGQGSFNEQYFGPGTRLTVT.

The rearrangement joins TRBV19 to TRBJ1-1; possible D gene TRBD1, 5 bases. CDR3 length: 14 amino acids. Germline-derived CDR1 and CDR2 are LNHDA and SQIVND (reference sequence). Trimming shortened V by 3 bases and J by 5 bases, and 13 bases separated the two germline ends. CDR3 DNA: TGTGCCAGTAGTATTGGCGGGGGGAGGACTGAAGCTTTCTTT. It specifies CASSIGGGRTEAFF.